This passage covers 22 T cell receptor beta chains from one sample sequenced in a study of blood T cells in healthy people across ages. PCR was performed a second time for 7 to 11 cycles using a sample-barcoded 5' primer and a J-beta primer mix. TCRdb independently ran MiXCR on the 5' RACE reads; one entry per CDR3 protein. The data contain about 800,000 distinct CDR3 sequences, 55% to 70% of them singletons. Sequencing was carried out using blood. These receptors all come from a man younger than 45 in good health.

This clonotype has a handful of counts. The rearrangement links TRBV5-1 to TRBJ2-5, with 7 bases aligning to TRBD1. The germline V gene has CDR1 SGHRS and CDR2 YFSETQ. V dropped 3 bases and J dropped 5; count of bases not matched to a gene: 4. The CDR3 has 13 amino acids. The CDR3 DNA sequence: TGCGCCAGCAGCTGGGGACAGCCGGAGACCCAGTACTTC. Amino acid sequence: CASSWGQPETQYF.

A few counts support this clonotype. V usage is TRBV10-3 and J usage is TRBJ2-5; 14 bases are shared with TRBD2. V was clipped by 5 bases and J by 11 bases; unmatched bases: 31. CDR3 length equals 22 residues. Germline V gene data show CDR1 as ENHRY and CDR2 as SYGVKD. CDR3 bases: TGTGCCATCAGTAAGGGACTAGCGGGGGCCCCTCCCTTTAAAAAAGAACCGCTAAAACAGTACTTC. Translating it yields CAISKGLAGAPPFKKEPLKQYF.

This clonotype was observed a handful of times. This chain joins TRBV30 and TRBJ2-7, with 9 bases aligning to TRBD1. There are 13 residues in the CDR3. Germline V lookup: CDR1 GTSNPN, CDR2 SVGIG (reference sequence). With 3 bases clipped from V and 5 bases from J, the junction kept 5 bases outside the gene matches. The CDR3 nucleotides are TGTGCCTGGAGCAGGGACAGGGCCCACGAGCAGTACTTC. It specifies CAWSRDRAHEQYF.

The V and J genes are TRBV2 and TRBJ2-7; TRBD2 matches at 7 bases. There are 16 residues in the CDR3. J lost 0 bases, V lost 6 bases, and 11 bases had no gene match. Germline V CDR1 and CDR2: SNHLY, FYNNEI. CDR3 amino acids: CASSGGLAESSYEQYF. Written as DNA, the CDR3 is TGTGCCAGCAGCGGGGGTCTAGCGGAAAGCTCCTACGAGCAGTACTTC.

This chain uses TRBV6-1 with TRBJ2-4, with D possibly being TRBD1 or TRBD2 (5 bases each). TRBJ2-7 matches the DNA end more closely, so the J call is doubtful. The CDR3 is made up of 15 amino acids. Germline V gene lookup returns CDR1 MNHNS and CDR2 SASEGT. The CDR3 region is CASSSPGRRDYEQYF. The CDR3 DNA reads as TGTGCCAGCAGTTCACCGGGACGGAGAGACTACGAGCAGTACTTC.

In this sample, this clonotype turned up a few times. CDR3: CATRRDRLSADTQYF. In DNA form, the CDR3 reads TGTGCCACCCGGAGGGACAGGCTCTCCGCAGATACGCAGTATTTT. The chain employs TRBV15 and TRBJ2-3, with TRBD1 matching 8 bases. Germline CDR1 is LNHNV and CDR2 is YYDKDF (reference sequence). The CDR3 has 15 residues. The J segment lost 4 bases and the V segment lost 8 bases, leaving 11 bases of the junction unmatched.

This chain connects TRBV9 to TRBJ1-6; TRBD1 agrees at 10 bases. The trim removed 3 bases at V and 8 bases at J, leaving 2 bases unmatched. This CDR3 has 14 amino acids. CDR1 SGDLS and CDR2 YYNGEE come from the germline V gene. CDR3 nucleotide sequence: TGTGCCAGCAGCGCCGGGACAGGGGATTCACCCCTCCACTTT. This codes for CASSAGTGDSPLHF.

The rearrangement links TRBV29-1 to TRBJ1-1, with D maybe TRBD1 (6 bases). Trimming removed 1 base from V and 7 bases from J, with 7 bases in between. The CDR3 is made up of 11 amino acids. CDR1 SQVTM and CDR2 ANQGSEA come from the germline V gene. CDR3 bases: TGCAGCGTTGAAGCAGGGGTTGAAGCTTTCTTT. It specifies CSVEAGVEAFF.

This clonotype was seen more than once but under ten times. The chain links TRBV4-2 to TRBJ2-7, with D hard to call. The germline V gene has CDR1 LGHNA and CDR2 YNFKEQ. This CDR3 region has 14 residues. Trimming took off 5 bases at V and 2 bases at J, with 13 bases between the two ends. CDR3 coding DNA: TGTGCCAGCAGCGATCCGGGCTTACCCTACGAGCAGTACTTC. This sequence encodes CASSDPGLPYEQYF.

The chain combines TRBV6-6 with TRBJ2-5, with 8 bases identical to TRBD2. The J call could be wrong; TRBJ2-7 is a better fit for the DNA end. The CDR3 extends over 14 amino acids. Germline CDR1 and CDR2: MNHNY and SVGAGI (reference sequence). This chain's CDR3 is CASRSGVTSYEQYF. CDR3 nucleotide sequence: TGTGCCAGCCGTAGCGGGGTTACCTCCTACGAGCAGTACTTC.

This clonotype was detected only a few times. This sequence joins TRBV30 and TRBJ1-2, with D tentatively TRBD1 (6 bases). The CDR3 is made up of 12 amino acids. Germline V gives CDR1 GTSNPN, CDR2 SVGIG (reference sequence). V dropped 2 bases and J dropped 7 bases, with 11 bases sitting between them. In nucleotides, the CDR3 is TGTGCCTGGAGTAACAGGGTCTCTGGCTACACCTTC. This gives the protein CAWSNRVSGYTF.

The V call is TRBV7-2, the J call TRBJ2-1; maybe TRBD2 (6 bases). The CDR3 has 16 residues. V was clipped by 3 bases and J by 1 base, with 13 bases between them. CDR1 and CDR2 (germline): SGHTA, FQGNSA. Written as DNA, the CDR3 is TGTGCCAGCAGCTTGGGTCTAGCGCCGTCCTACAATGAGCAGTTCTTC. This codes for CASSLGLAPSYNEQFF. The whole variable domain, filled in from reference TRBV7-2 and TRBJ2-1, reads GAGVSQSPSNKVTEKGKDVELRCDPISGHTALYWYRQSLGQGLEFLIYFQGNSAPDKSGLPSDRFSAERTGGSVSTLTIQRTQQEDSAVYLCASSLGLAPSYNEQFFGPGTRLTVL.

This chain uses TRBV6-5 with TRBJ2-5; TRBD1 agrees at 8 bases. The CDR3 totals 14 residues. The germline CDR1 and CDR2 sequences are MNHEY and SVGAGI. Trimming removed 6 bases from V and 2 bases from J; junction bases left unmatched: 5. The CDR3 DNA reads as TGTGCCAGCAGGGTCGACAGGGGACAAGAGACCCAGTACTTC. It specifies CASRVDRGQETQYF.

A few counts support this clonotype. V is TRBV20-1 and J is TRBJ2-7; D might be TRBD2 (5 bases). The ends were cut back, 3 bases at V and 0 bases at J, with 21 bases in the middle. The CDR3 spans 17 residues. CDR1 and CDR2 (germline): DFQATT, SNEGSKA (reference sequence). The CDR3 loop reads CSASSPRGPESSYEQYF. The CDR3 DNA follows: TGCAGTGCTAGTTCACCGCGAGGGCCAGAGAGCTCCTACGAGCAGTACTTC.

This clonotype was picked up a small number of times. The chain uses TRBV5-1 and TRBJ1-2; no reliable D call. Germline loops: CDR1 SGHRS, CDR2 YFSETQ. V was clipped by 3 bases and J by 4 bases, with 16 bases between them. The CDR3 length is 15 residues. The CDR3, as DNA: TGCGCCAGCAGCTCGGAACCTCTTCCCGTCTATGGCTACACCTTC. Translation gives CASSSEPLPVYGYTF.

The table lists this clonotype with many counts. The chain combines TRBV5-1 with TRBJ2-3; D is possibly TRBD1 or TRBD2 (5 bases each). V was cut by 0 bases and J by 1 base, with 9 bases left in between. Germline CDR1 SGHRS, CDR2 YFSETQ. This CDR3 region has 15 residues. This CDR3 is CASSLDWDGTDTQYF. The DNA for the CDR3 is TGCGCCAGCAGCTTGGATTGGGACGGCACAGATACGCAGTATTTT. The full variable domain, with the rest looked up from reference TRBV5-1 and TRBJ2-3, is KAGVTQTPRYLIKTRGQQVTLSCSPISGHRSVSWYQQTPGQGLQFLFEYFSETQRNKGNFPGRFSGRQFSNSRSEMNVSTLELGDSALYLCASSLDWDGTDTQYFGPGTRLTVL.

In its sample, this clonotype was seen a few times. The rearrangement joins TRBV6-2 or TRBV6-3 to TRBJ2-4; D gene uncertain. The V end was cut by 6 bases, the J end by 0 bases, with 24 bases between. The CDR3 is 19 amino acids. CDR1 is MNHEY and CDR2 is SVGEGT in the germline V gene. CDR3 in DNA: TGTGCCAGCAGAGACCCTGGAGCTCGGATATCAATAGCCAAAAACATTCAGTACTTC. It is translated as CASRDPGARISIAKNIQYF.

This clonotype showed up just a few times. The gene calls are TRBV6-2 or TRBV6-3 and TRBJ1-2; no reliable D call. This CDR3 comprises 12 residues. The V end lost 2 bases, the J end lost 1 base, and 2 bases lay between the germline ends. CDR1 MNHEY and CDR2 SVGEGT come from the germline V gene. Written as DNA, the CDR3 is TGTGCCAGCAGTTACGGTAACTATGGCTACACCTTC. The encoded protein is CASSYGNYGYTF.

This clonotype was picked up a small number of times. V gene TRBV29-1 combines with J gene TRBJ2-7; a possible D gene is TRBD2 (7 bases). Per germline, CDR1 SQVTM and CDR2 ANQGSEA. The CDR3 has 13 amino acids. V lost 2 bases, J lost 5 bases, and 13 bases lay in between. The CDR3 bases are TGCAGCGTTGAAAGGGGGGGTAGCGACGAGCAGTACTTC. Its protein product is CSVERGGSDEQYF.

The V call is TRBV5-1, the J call TRBJ2-3; 14 bases align to TRBD2. The trim removed 3 bases at V and 2 bases at J, leaving 14 bases unmatched. The CDR3 runs to 20 residues. Germline CDR1 SGHRS, CDR2 YFSETQ. Written as DNA, the CDR3 is TGCGCCAGCAGCTCCGGGACTAGCGGGGGACTTCGGACCCTCACAGATACGCAGTATTTT. Residues: CASSSGTSGGLRTLTDTQYF. The full variable domain, rest sourced from reference TRBV5-1 and TRBJ2-3, is KAGVTQTPRYLIKTRGQQVTLSCSPISGHRSVSWYQQTPGQGLQFLFEYFSETQRNKGNFPGRFSGRQFSNSRSEMNVSTLELGDSALYLCASSSGTSGGLRTLTDTQYFGPGTRLTVL.

The rearrangement joins TRBV10-3 to TRBJ2-4; tentatively, D is TRBD2 (6 bases). Germline-derived CDR1 and CDR2 are ENHRY and SYGVKD. V was pared by 3 bases and J by 6 bases, with 15 bases between. The CDR3 has 15 amino acids. Written as DNA, the CDR3 is TGTGCCATCAGTGATAACGAGGGAGGATCAAACATTCAGTACTTC. Its protein product is CAISDNEGGSNIQYF.

This clonotype has more than one count but fewer than ten. V usage is TRBV7-2 and J usage is TRBJ2-5; no clear D. Trimming stripped 2 bases from V and 1 base from J, with 5 bases between. The CDR3 has 13 amino acids. In germline, CDR1 is SGHTA, CDR2 FQGNSA. CDR3 DNA sequence: TGTGCCAGCAGCTTACATCTCCAAGAGACCCAGTACTTC. As protein: CASSLHLQETQYF.